Sequencing of this TCR beta chain was carried out in a study of beta chain features in type 1 diabetes (dated by TCRdb to between 2017 and 2018). About the study as a whole: Patients and healthy donors did not differ in mean age, gender distribution, total cell number or subset yield. Regulatory and stem cell-like memory subsets were isolated from only 8 patients and about eight healthy donors, whereas naive and central memory subsets came from all 30 or so donors. The study compared TCRB repertoires of sorted circulating CD4+ T cell subsets between recently diagnosed type 1 diabetes patients and matched healthy donors. A total of roughly 98,000,000 sorted cells were examined across all samples, and a strong correlation was observed between cell number per subset and RNA yield. Study-wide findings and limitations: Naive, central memory and regulatory TCRB repertoires appeared more similar among patients than among healthy donors. Sequencing cDNA rather than genomic DNA could over-represent highly expressing activated cells, although activation and CD3 levels did not differ between groups. Because the HLA sub-analyses included only small numbers of individuals, any influence of HLA type on TCRB rearrangement was left unresolved. PCR may preferentially amplify shorter templates, but because patient and control samples were amplified and corrected together, any resulting skew would affect both groups equally. A moderate but significant shortening of TCRB CDR3 length was observed in type 1 diabetes patients in all four CD4+ subsets. At VDJ recombination sites, patients with type 1 diabetes made fewer insertions and deleted more nucleotides, a pattern implying thymic rearrangement abnormalities.

All of the isolated RNA was reverse transcribed with the High Capacity cDNA Reverse Transcription Kit, so expressed TCRB transcripts were sequenced. Deep immunoSEQ sequencing was performed on naive, central memory and regulatory T cell samples, with an average of approximately 4 million total reads per sample. Sorted cells were lysed in RLT buffer, and RNA was extracted using DNase-treated RNeasy Micro or Mini kits according to cell number. To prevent cross-contamination, every cell subset was processed on its own, while patient and healthy donor samples were processed together. TCRB sequences were amplified from cDNA with the immunoSEQ multiplex PCR, producing 87-bp fragments spanning the CDR3 region. Amplicons were sequenced on the Illumina HiSeq platform. The study's processing was this. PCR bias was computationally corrected using synthetic template baselines, reads within Hamming distance 2 were collapsed, and singletons that could not be merged were discarded. Reads were aligned against IMGT so that V, D and J genes, CDR3 length and insertions or deletions at six rearrangement sites could be assigned. Within each subset, clonotype counts were normalized to the number of sorted cells before true diversity and Gini coefficients were calculated with the tcR R package. The overlap coefficient, calculated on TCRB nucleotide sequences, was used to quantify repertoire sharing. TCRdb holds this immuneACCESS table with in-frame rearrangements only. Some clones are missing; in checked studies, unresolved V genes explain under half, and the rest has no known cause. That table is the source of V, J and clone size, and D and trimming were worked out from the DNA. The sample profile shows hundreds of thousands of clones; about 14% of them were found once. Over 5.5% of the sample rests with the top ten.

Trimming takes 4 bases from V and 5 bases from J, and the germline ends sit 8 bases apart. According to the germline V gene (reference sequence), CDR1 reads DFQATT and CDR2 reads SNEGSKA. Including the terminal cysteine and phenylalanine, the CDR3 comprises 11 residues. Left in the record is the CDR3 DNA by itself, 33 bases read in frame from the first base. A single peripheral blood draw of approximately 0.11 L on average was collected from each donor into heparinised tubes. Naive, central memory, regulatory and stem cell-like memory CD4+ T cells were sorted on a BD FACSAria II using a panel including CD45RO, CCR7, CD25, CD127, CD95 and CD27. Purity was above 98% for every sorted population. PBMCs were isolated right away by Lymphoprep density gradient centrifugation and were stained directly, without culture. To minimize batch effects, samples were stained and sorted in pairs, one healthy donor with one patient per experiment.

In the case of this clone: Its antigen has not been determined. Base qualities are not recorded, but no much larger clone differs from it by a single base.

The chain was built from TRBV20-1 and TRBJ2-5, with no reliable assignment of the D segment. The sequencing sample was made of central memory CD4+ T cells from blood. This TCR was sampled from a man aged 30 to 39 in good health. In nucleotide form, the sequence is TGCAGTGCTACCGTGGGGGAGACCCAGTACTTC. Its translation is CSATVGETQYF.